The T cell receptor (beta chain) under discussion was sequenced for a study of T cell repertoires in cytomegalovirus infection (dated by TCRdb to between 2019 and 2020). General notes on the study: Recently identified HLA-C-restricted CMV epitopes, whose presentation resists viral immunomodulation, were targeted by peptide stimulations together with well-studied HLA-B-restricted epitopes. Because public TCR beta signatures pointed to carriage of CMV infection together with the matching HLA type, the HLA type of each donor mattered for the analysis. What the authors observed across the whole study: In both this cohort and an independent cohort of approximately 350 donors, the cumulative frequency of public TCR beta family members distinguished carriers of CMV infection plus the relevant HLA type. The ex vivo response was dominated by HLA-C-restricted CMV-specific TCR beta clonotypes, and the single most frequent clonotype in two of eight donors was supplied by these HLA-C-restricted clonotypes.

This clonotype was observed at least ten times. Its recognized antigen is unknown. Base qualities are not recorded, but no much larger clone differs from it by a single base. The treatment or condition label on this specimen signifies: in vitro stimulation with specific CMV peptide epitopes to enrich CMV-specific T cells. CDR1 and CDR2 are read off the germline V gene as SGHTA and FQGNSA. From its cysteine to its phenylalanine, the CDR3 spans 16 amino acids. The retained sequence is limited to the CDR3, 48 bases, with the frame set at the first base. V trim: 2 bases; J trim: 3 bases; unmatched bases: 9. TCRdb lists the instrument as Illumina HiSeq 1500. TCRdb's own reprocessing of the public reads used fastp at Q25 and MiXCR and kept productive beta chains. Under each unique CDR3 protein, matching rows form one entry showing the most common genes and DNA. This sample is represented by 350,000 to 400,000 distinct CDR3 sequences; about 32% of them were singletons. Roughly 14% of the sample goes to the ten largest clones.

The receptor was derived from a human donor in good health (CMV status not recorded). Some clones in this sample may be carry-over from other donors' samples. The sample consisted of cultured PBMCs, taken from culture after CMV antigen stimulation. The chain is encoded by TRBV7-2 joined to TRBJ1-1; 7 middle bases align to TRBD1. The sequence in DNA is TGTGCCAGCAGCTTACTATCAGGGACAGTGTACACTGAAGCTTTCTTT. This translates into CASSLLSGTVYTEAFF.